The 11 T cell receptor beta chains below come from one sample, sequenced in a study of T cells in Graves' hyperthyroidism and ophthalmopathy. TCR beta CDR3 regions were amplified from RNA. When the TCR CDR3 underwent first-round RT-PCR, the HTBI primer set was used. TCRdb reprocessed the multiplex PCR reads via MiXCR and lists one record per CDR3 protein. The table includes 250,000 to 300,000 distinct CDR3 sequences, roughly 18% detected once. The sample comprised blood. These receptors all come from a man aged 50 to 59 with Graves' ophthalmopathy.

The rearrangement links TRBV7-3 to TRBJ2-2; D is tentatively TRBD1 or TRBD2 (5 bases each). The CDR3 spans 13 residues. Trimming left V 3 bases short and J 9 bases short, with 11 bases between. Looked up from germline, CDR1 is SGHTA and CDR2 is FQGTGA. CDR3 loop: CASSFYRGRELFF. CDR3 DNA sequence: TGTGCCAGCAGCTTTTATCGGGGCCGGGAGCTGTTTTTT.

This clonotype was recorded many times. This chain joins TRBV6-1 and TRBJ1-5; D gene unclear. CDR3 length: 13 amino acids. Germline V gene sequence: CDR1 MNHNS, CDR2 SASEGT. V lost 4 bases to trimming and J lost 4 bases, with 8 bases between them. CDR3 sequence: CASSGQPNQPQHF. The CDR3 DNA sequence: TGTGCCAGCAGTGGTCAGCCGAATCAGCCCCAGCATTTT.

This sequence joins TRBV6-1 and TRBJ1-2; D is unclear. CDR1 is MNHNS and CDR2 is SASEGT in the germline V gene. V lost 3 bases to trimming and J lost 8 bases, with 7 bases between them. CDR3 length: 11 residues. CDR3 residues: CASSDSVGYTF. CDR3 nucleotides: TGTGCCAGCAGTGATAGCGTCGGCTACACCTTC.

The CDR3 here is CASSLGDVGGYTF. Here the CDR3 DNA reads TGTGCCAGCAGCTTAGGGGATGTGGGGGGCTACACCTTC. The rearrangement joins TRBV5-4 to TRBJ1-2, with a possible D match to TRBD1 (5 bases). Between the trimmed V and J ends, which lost 2 bases and 8 bases, there was a span of 13 bases. The CDR3 is made up of 13 amino acids. The germline V gene has CDR1 SGHNT and CDR2 YYREEE (reference sequence).

This clonotype was seen more than once but under ten times. This chain links TRBV5-1 with TRBJ1-1, with no clear D. Germline CDR1 reads SGHRS; CDR2 reads YFSETQ. CDR3 length equals 15 residues. V lost 2 bases to trimming and J lost 0 bases, with 11 bases between them. The CDR3 sequence: CASSFDLVVNTEAFF. The CDR3 nucleotides are TGCGCCAGCAGCTTTGATTTAGTCGTGAACACTGAAGCTTTCTTT.

Only a few counts were recorded for this clonotype. The chain recombines TRBV2 with TRBJ2-7; D is unresolved. Per the germline V gene, CDR1 is SNHLY and CDR2 is FYNNEI. The V and J ends lost 7 bases and 3 bases respectively, with 7 bases between them. The CDR3 has 11 residues. The CDR3 nucleotides are TGTGCCAGCAATTCCCGCTACGAGCAGTACTTC. It yields the protein CASNSRYEQYF. Variable domain in full (rest from reference TRBV2 and TRBJ2-7): EPEVTQTPSHQVTQMGQEVILRCVPISNHLYFYWYRQILGQKVEFLVSFYNNEISEKSEIFDDQFSVERPDGSNFTLKIRSTKLEDSAMYFCASNSRYEQYFGPGTRLTVT.

This clonotype was recorded at least ten times. The J gene is TRBJ2-3, the V gene TRBV5-1, with D possibly being TRBD2 (5 bases). V lost 0 bases and J 3 bases, leaving 20 bases between the germline ends. The CDR3 runs to 18 residues. The germline CDR1 and CDR2 sequences are SGHRS and YFSETQ. CDR3 protein: CASSLGASRVTGTDTQYF. CDR3 in DNA: TGCGCCAGCAGCTTGGGGGCTAGCAGAGTAACCGGGACAGATACGCAGTATTTT.

The CDR3 region has the DNA TGTGCCAGCAGCTTAGCAAGGCGGGAGGGCCGGTACTTC. This encodes CASSLARREGRYF. This sequence joins TRBV7-2 and TRBJ2-5; TRBD2 matches 9 bases. Trimming removed 0 bases from V and 13 bases from J; junction bases left unmatched: 6. Germline V CDR1 and CDR2: SGHTA, FQGNSA. The CDR3 length is 13 residues.

This clonotype has a count of ten or more. The rearrangement links TRBV3-1 to TRBJ2-2; 8 bases are shared with TRBD1. J was trimmed by 0 bases and V by 4 bases; bases with no gene match: 4. This CDR3 contains 16 residues. The V gene's germline CDR1 is LGHDT and CDR2 YNNKEL (reference sequence). DNA for the CDR3: TGTGCCAGCAGCCGCACGGGACAGGCGAACACCGGGGAGCTGTTTTTT. This translates into CASSRTGQANTGELFF. Full variable domain (remainder filled in from reference TRBV3-1 and TRBJ2-2): DTAVSQTPKYLVTQMGNDKSIKCEQNLGHDTMYWYKQDSKKFLKIMFSYNNKELIINETVPNRFSPKSPDKAHLNLHINSLELGDSAVYFCASSRTGQANTGELFFGEGSRLTVL.

This clonotype was detected ten times or more. The rearrangement joins TRBV2 to TRBJ1-1, with no clear D. The CDR3 is 12 residues long. Trimming cost V 4 bases and J 7 bases, with 10 bases left between them. Germline V lookup: CDR1 SNHLY, CDR2 FYNNEI. The CDR3 bases are TGTGCCAGCAGTGGAGGACCCTATGAAGCTTTCTTT. The encoded protein is CASSGGPYEAFF. Together with reference TRBV2 and TRBJ1-1, the CDR3 gives the full variable domain: EPEVTQTPSHQVTQMGQEVILRCVPISNHLYFYWYRQILGQKVEFLVSFYNNEISEKSEIFDDQFSVERPDGSNFTLKIRSTKLEDSAMYFCASSGGPYEAFFGQGTRLTVV.

This sequence joins TRBV5-1 and TRBJ2-3, with D tentatively TRBD1 or TRBD2 (5 bases each). Deletions cut 0 bases from V and 6 bases from J, with 14 bases between. The CDR3 consists of 15 residues. From germline, CDR1 is SGHRS and CDR2 YFSETQ. The CDR3 reads CASSLASGGRDTQYF. DNA for the CDR3: TGCGCCAGCAGCTTGGCATCTGGGGGAAGGGATACGCAGTATTTT.